A single sample gave rise to the 20 T cell receptor beta chains below, sequenced in a study of cytomegalovirus exposure and HLA in healthy donors. A multiplex PCR was run with 60 Vbeta primers and 13 Jbeta primers. TCRdb's copy holds only in-frame clones and misses some; the assay was immunoSEQ multiplex PCR. The sample yields about 130,000 clones, 78% seen once. Sequenced material: PBMCs. The receptors were gathered from a man aged 35-49 years in good health and CMV-seronegative.

V and J are TRBV9 and TRBJ2-1; D is possibly TRBD1 (5 bases). Trimming took 4 bases from V and 4 from J, leaving 12 bases between them. The germline gives CDR1 SGDLS, CDR2 YYNGEE. The CDR3 extends over 14 amino acids. The CDR3 region is CASSPGMVYNEQFF. The CDR3 region has the DNA TGTGCCAGCAGCCCAGGGATGGTTTACAATGAGCAGTTCTTC.

This clone showed up just a few times. V gene TRBV7-2 combines with J gene TRBJ1-2, with D maybe TRBD1 (6 bases). The germline CDR1 and CDR2 sequences are SGHTA and FQGNSA. The CDR3 extends over 16 amino acids. V lost 4 bases, J lost 4 bases, and 19 bases lay in between. This CDR3 reads CASSYLGGRGGYGYTF. As DNA, the CDR3 is TGTGCCAGCAGCTATCTGGGGGGGCGCGGAGGCTATGGCTACACCTTC.

V usage is TRBV19 and J usage is TRBJ2-1; 9 bases align to TRBD2. The CDR3 loop spans 13 amino acids. V lost 5 bases and J lost 13; bases outside the gene matches: 9. Germline lookup yields CDR1 LNHDA and CDR2 SQIVND (reference sequence). CDR3 sequence: CASSSIAGVDQFF. CDR3 bases: TGTGCCAGTAGTTCAATAGCGGGGGTTGACCAGTTCTTC.

V is TRBV5-1 and J is TRBJ2-7; the match to TRBD1 covers 9 bases. V dropped 0 bases and J dropped 4; count of bases not matched to a gene: 8. Germline V lookup: CDR1 SGHRS, CDR2 YFSETQ. This CDR3 is built from 16 residues. The CDR3 sequence is CASSLARTGTGYEQYF. CDR3 bases: TGCGCCAGCAGCTTGGCCCGGACAGGGACAGGGTACGAGCAGTACTTC. The full variable domain, completed using reference TRBV5-1 and TRBJ2-7, is KAGVTQTPRYLIKTRGQQVTLSCSPISGHRSVSWYQQTPGQGLQFLFEYFSETQRNKGNFPGRFSGRQFSNSRSEMNVSTLELGDSALYLCASSLARTGTGYEQYFGPGTRLTVT.

The chain uses TRBV4-3 and TRBJ2-1; D uncertain. Germline assignment: CDR1 LGHNA and CDR2 YSLEER. The CDR3 has 14 residues. Trimming stripped 4 bases from V and 5 bases from J, with 12 bases between. CDR3 nucleotide sequence: TGCGCCAGCAGCCTTCTGGGCAGAAACAATGAGCAGTTCTTC. Translation: CASSLLGRNNEQFF.

This chain uses TRBV7-6 with TRBJ1-2; D might be TRBD1 (5 bases). Trimming left V 5 bases short and J 8 bases short, with 21 bases between. Germline values: CDR1 SGHVS, CDR2 FNYEAQ. The CDR3 contains 15 residues. The DNA for the CDR3 is TGTGCCAGCAGCCCGGAGCAGGGTCCCATCCGCGGCTACACCTTC. Translating gives CASSPEQGPIRGYTF.

CDR3 DNA sequence: TGTGCCAGCAGCTCGGACAGTCCTCGGGGTACGCAGTATTTT. Encoded protein: CASSSDSPRGTQYF. The chain has TRBV11-2 and TRBJ2-3, with D perhaps TRBD1 (6 bases). The V and J ends lost 4 bases and 8 bases respectively, with 16 bases between them. Germline V lookup: CDR1 SGHAT, CDR2 FQNNGV. This CDR3 is 14 amino acids long.

The chain joins TRBV6-6 to TRBJ1-5; D might be TRBD1 (6 bases). Germline assignment: CDR1 MNHNY and CDR2 SVGAGI (reference sequence). Trimming took 0 bases from V and 8 from J, leaving 17 bases between them. The CDR3 extends over 16 amino acids. CDR3 protein: CASSYSAGEGHEPQHF. In DNA form, the CDR3 reads TGTGCCAGCAGTTACTCCGCAGGGGAGGGCCATGAGCCCCAGCATTTT.

The chain has TRBV28 and TRBJ2-5; TRBD2 matches 8 bases. Germline-derived CDR1 and CDR2 are MDHEN and SYDVKM. The CDR3 loop spans 14 amino acids. The V segment lost 6 bases and the J segment 6 bases; nucleotides outside the gene matches: 9. The CDR3, as DNA: TGTGCCAGCAGCGGGACTAGGAGTTTACAGACCCAGTACTTC. Translation: CASSGTRSLQTQYF.

As DNA, the CDR3 is TGTGCCAGCAGTTTAACCGGACAGGGAGAATTCAGACTGAAATCCCAGCCCCAGCATTTT. This gives the protein CASSLTGQGEFRLKSQPQHF. The rearrangement links TRBV28 to TRBJ1-5; 8 nucleotides agree with TRBD1. V shed 2 bases, J shed 7 bases, and the junction held 22 bases outside the gene matches. Germline assignment: CDR1 MDHEN and CDR2 SYDVKM. The CDR3 is made up of 20 amino acids.

The chain combines TRBV14 with TRBJ1-3, with 7 bases aligning to TRBD1. The CDR3 extends over 15 amino acids. CDR1 is SGHDN and CDR2 is FVKESK in the germline V gene. The V segment lost 4 bases and the J segment 3 bases; nucleotides outside the gene matches: 6. The CDR3 DNA sequence: TGTGCCAGCAGCCCCAGGGGGTCCAATGGAAACACCATATATTTT. Translating it yields CASSPRGSNGNTIYF. Full variable domain (outside the CDR3, taken from reference TRBV14 and TRBJ1-3): EAGVTQFPSHSVIEKGQTVTLRCDPISGHDNLYWYRRVMGKEIKFLLHFVKESKQDESGMPNNRFLAERTGGTYSTLKVQPAELEDSGVYFCASSPRGSNGNTIYFGEGSWLTVV.

The V gene is TRBV19, the J gene TRBJ1-6; D not certain. The CDR3 is 14 residues long. Looked up from germline, CDR1 is LNHDA and CDR2 is SQIVND (reference sequence). Trimming took 7 bases from V and 8 from J, leaving 15 bases between them. Here the CDR3 DNA reads TGTGCCAGTACTTATGGTGGGCATGATTCACCCCTCCACTTT. Translated, it gives CASTYGGHDSPLHF.

The V and J genes are TRBV5-4 and TRBJ2-7, with D perhaps matching TRBD2 (6 bases). Germline CDR1 reads SGHNT; CDR2 reads YYREEE (reference sequence). The CDR3 spans 11 residues. V lost 6 bases to trimming and J lost 6 bases, with 10 bases between them. The chain's CDR3 is CASNLEGEQYF. CDR3 DNA sequence: TGTGCCAGCAACCTGGAGGGCGAGCAGTACTTC.

This chain uses TRBV9 with TRBJ2-1; perhaps TRBD2 as D (6 bases). Germline assignment: CDR1 SGDLS and CDR2 YYNGEE. Trimming took 3 bases from V and 6 from J, leaving 16 bases between them. The CDR3 is made up of 15 amino acids. The CDR3 region has the DNA TGTGCCAGCAGCGCGGGGGACTTTACAGCCAATGAGCAGTTCTTC. Protein: CASSAGDFTANEQFF. The full variable domain, with the rest looked up from reference TRBV9 and TRBJ2-1, is DSGVTQTPKHLITATGQRVTLRCSPRSGDLSVYWYQQSLDQGLQFLIQYYNGEERAKGNILERFSAQQFPDLHSELNLSSLELGDSALYFCASSAGDFTANEQFFGPGTRLTVL.

This CDR3 is CASSGGTDKNQPQHF. CDR3 DNA: TGTGCCAGCAGTGGCGGGACAGACAAAAATCAGCCCCAGCATTTT. The genes are TRBV2 and TRBJ1-5; 7 nucleotides match TRBD1. CDR3 length: 15 amino acids. Germline V gives CDR1 SNHLY, CDR2 FYNNEI. V shed 4 bases, J shed 4 bases, and the junction held 7 bases outside the gene matches.

This clone was seen just once. This chain links TRBV5-4 with TRBJ1-2, with 8 bases identical to TRBD1. Germline trimming cut 1 base from V and 8 bases from J; bases unmatched to any gene: 16. CDR3 length equals 17 residues. Per the germline V gene, CDR1 is SGHNT and CDR2 is YYREEE (reference sequence). This CDR3 is CASSLLAGQGGAEGYTF. The CDR3 DNA sequence: TGTGCCAGCAGCTTGTTAGCCGGACAGGGAGGGGCGGAGGGCTACACCTTC.

This chain connects TRBV18 to TRBJ1-2; weak D call: TRBD1 (6 bases). The CDR3 is 15 residues long. The germline V gene encodes CDR1 KGHSH and CDR2 LQKENI. Deletions cut 0 bases from V and 3 bases from J, with 11 bases between. The CDR3 DNA reads TGTGCCAGCTCACCACCTCAGGGGCGCGACTATGGCTACACCTTC. It specifies CASSPPQGRDYGYTF.

This chain uses TRBV7-2 with TRBJ2-2; 11 nucleotides agree with TRBD1. J gave up 7 bases and V 5 bases, and 3 bases lay outside the gene matches. Germline CDR1 reads SGHTA; CDR2 reads FQGNSA. The CDR3 is made up of 14 amino acids. DNA for the CDR3: TGTGCCAGCAGCCGGACAGGGGGCGTCGGGGAGCTGTTTTTT. Its translation: CASSRTGGVGELFF.

The chain uses TRBV21-1 and TRBJ1-1; the table's D call of TRBD1 was not tested on the DNA. TRBV21-1 is listed as a pseudogene. The CDR3 contains 16 residues. In nucleotides, the CDR3 is TGTGCCAGCAGGCCGGGACAGGGGGCGCGTCGGTCTGAAGCTTTCTTT. Translation: CASRPGQGARRSEAFF.

J is TRBJ2-4 and V is TRBV6-5; 7 nucleotides line up with TRBD2. The length of the CDR3 is 15 residues. The J segment lost 8 bases and the V segment lost 2 bases, leaving 9 bases of the junction unmatched. The germline CDR1 and CDR2 sequences are MNHEY and SVGAGI. CDR3 in DNA: TGTGCCAGCAGTTACGGAACGGGACGGGGGGACATTCAGTACTTC. It is translated as CASSYGTGRGDIQYF.